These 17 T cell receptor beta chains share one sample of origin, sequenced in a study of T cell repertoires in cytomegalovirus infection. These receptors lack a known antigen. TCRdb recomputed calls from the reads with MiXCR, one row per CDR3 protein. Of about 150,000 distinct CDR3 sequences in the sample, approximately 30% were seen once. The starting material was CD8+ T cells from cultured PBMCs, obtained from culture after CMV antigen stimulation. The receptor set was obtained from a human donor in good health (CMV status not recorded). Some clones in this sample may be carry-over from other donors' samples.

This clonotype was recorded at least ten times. CDR3 nucleotides: TGTGCCAGCAGCAATCAACCCAATTCACCCCTCCACTTT. Its protein product is CASSNQPNSPLHF. V and J are TRBV7-8 and TRBJ1-6, with D unclear. Germline V gives CDR1 SGHVS, CDR2 FQNEAQ. V was cut by 5 bases and J by 7 bases, with 9 bases left in between. This CDR3 has 13 residues.

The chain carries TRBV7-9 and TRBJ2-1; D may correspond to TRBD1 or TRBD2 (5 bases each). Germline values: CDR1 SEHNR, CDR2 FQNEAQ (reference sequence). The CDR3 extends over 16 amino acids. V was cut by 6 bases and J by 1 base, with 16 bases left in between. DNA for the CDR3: TGTGCCAGCAGACCCCGGGACGACCCTTCCTACAATGAGCAGTTCTTC. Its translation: CASRPRDDPSYNEQFF. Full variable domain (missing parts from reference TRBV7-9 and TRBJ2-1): DTGVSQNPRHKITKRGQNVTFRCDPISEHNRLYWYRQTLGQGPEFLTYFQNEAQLEKSRLLSDRFSAERPKGSFSTLEIQRTEQGDSAMYLCASRPRDDPSYNEQFFGPGTRLTVL.

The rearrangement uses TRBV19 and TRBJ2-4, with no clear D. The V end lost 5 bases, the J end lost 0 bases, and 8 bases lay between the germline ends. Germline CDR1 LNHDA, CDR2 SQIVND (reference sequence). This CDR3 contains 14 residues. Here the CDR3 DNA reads TGTGCCAGTAGTCTTGTATTAGCCAAAAACATTCAGTACTTC. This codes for CASSLVLAKNIQYF.

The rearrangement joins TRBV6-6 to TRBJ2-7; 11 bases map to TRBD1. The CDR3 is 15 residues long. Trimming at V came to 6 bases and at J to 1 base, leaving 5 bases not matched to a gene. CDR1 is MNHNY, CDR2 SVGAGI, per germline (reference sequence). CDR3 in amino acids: CASSSDRGHSYEQYF. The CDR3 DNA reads TGTGCCAGCAGCTCGGACAGGGGGCATTCCTACGAGCAGTACTTC.

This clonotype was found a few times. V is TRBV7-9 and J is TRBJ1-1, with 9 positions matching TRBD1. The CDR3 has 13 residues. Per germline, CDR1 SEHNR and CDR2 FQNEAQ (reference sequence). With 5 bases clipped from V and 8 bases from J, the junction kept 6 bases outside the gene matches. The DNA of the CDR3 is TGTGCCAGCAGCGGACGGGACAGGGAGGAAGCTTTCTTT. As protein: CASSGRDREEAFF.

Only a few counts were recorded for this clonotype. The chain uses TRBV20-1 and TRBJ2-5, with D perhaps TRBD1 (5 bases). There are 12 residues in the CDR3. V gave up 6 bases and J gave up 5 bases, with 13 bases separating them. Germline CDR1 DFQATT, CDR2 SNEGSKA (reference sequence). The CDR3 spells CSAKGFIETQYF. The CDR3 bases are TGCAGTGCGAAGGGGTTTATCGAGACCCAGTACTTC.

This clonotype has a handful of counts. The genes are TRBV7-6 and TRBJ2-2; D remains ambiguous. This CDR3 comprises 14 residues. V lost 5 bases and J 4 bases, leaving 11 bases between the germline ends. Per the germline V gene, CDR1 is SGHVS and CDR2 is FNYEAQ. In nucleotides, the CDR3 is TGTGCCAGCAGCCAAGACCAGACCACCGGGGAGCTGTTTTTT. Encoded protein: CASSQDQTTGELFF. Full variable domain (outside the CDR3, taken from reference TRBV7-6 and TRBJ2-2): GAGVSQSPRYKVTKRGQDVALRCDPISGHVSLYWYRQALGQGPEFLTYFNYEAQQDKSGLPNDRFSAERPEGSISTLTIQRTEQRDSAMYRCASSQDQTTGELFFGEGSRLTVL.

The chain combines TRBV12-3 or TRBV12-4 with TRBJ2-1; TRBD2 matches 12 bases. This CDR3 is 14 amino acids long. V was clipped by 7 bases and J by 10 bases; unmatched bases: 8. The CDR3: CASTSGGAYREQFF. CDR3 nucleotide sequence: TGTGCCAGCACTAGCGGGGGGGCTTATCGGGAGCAGTTCTTC.

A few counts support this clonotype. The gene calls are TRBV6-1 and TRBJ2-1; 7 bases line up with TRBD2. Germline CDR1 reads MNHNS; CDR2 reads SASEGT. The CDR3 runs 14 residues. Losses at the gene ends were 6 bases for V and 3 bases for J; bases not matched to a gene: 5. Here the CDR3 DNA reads TGTGCCAGCAGGACTAGCCAAGTCTACAATGAGCAGTTCTTC. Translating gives CASRTSQVYNEQFF.

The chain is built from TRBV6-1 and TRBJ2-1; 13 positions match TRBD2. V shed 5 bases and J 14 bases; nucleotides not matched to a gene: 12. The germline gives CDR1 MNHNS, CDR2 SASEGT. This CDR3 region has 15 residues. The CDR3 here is CASSPSPGLAGYKFF. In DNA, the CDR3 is TGTGCCAGCAGTCCTTCGCCGGGACTAGCGGGGTATAAGTTCTTC.

The CDR3 region is CASSYPGLGNNEQFF. CDR3 DNA sequence: TGTGCCAGCAGCTATCCGGGGCTCGGGAACAATGAGCAGTTCTTC. V gene TRBV5-4 combines with J gene TRBJ2-1; D is possibly TRBD1 or TRBD2 (5 bases each). Germline CDR1 SGHNT, CDR2 YYREEE (reference sequence). Trimming removed 3 bases from V and 5 bases from J, with 15 bases in between. The CDR3 has 15 residues.

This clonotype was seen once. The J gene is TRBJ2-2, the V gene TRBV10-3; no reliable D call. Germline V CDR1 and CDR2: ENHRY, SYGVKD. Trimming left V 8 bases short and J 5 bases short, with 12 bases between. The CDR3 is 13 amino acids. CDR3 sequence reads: CAIALVRTGELFF. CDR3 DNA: TGTGCCATCGCTCTAGTACGAACCGGGGAGCTGTTTTTT.

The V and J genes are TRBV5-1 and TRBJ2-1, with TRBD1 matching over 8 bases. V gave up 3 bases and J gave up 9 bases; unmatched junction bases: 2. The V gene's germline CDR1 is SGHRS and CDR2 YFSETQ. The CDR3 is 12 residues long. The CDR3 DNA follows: TGCGCCAGCAGCTCAGGGGGCCTTGAGCAGTTCTTC. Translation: CASSSGGLEQFF. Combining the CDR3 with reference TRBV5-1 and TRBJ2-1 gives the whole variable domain KAGVTQTPRYLIKTRGQQVTLSCSPISGHRSVSWYQQTPGQGLQFLFEYFSETQRNKGNFPGRFSGRQFSNSRSEMNVSTLELGDSALYLCASSSGGLEQFFGPGTRLTVL.

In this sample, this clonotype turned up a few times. This CDR3 is CASSLSTGTDYGYTF. The CDR3 region has the DNA TGTGCCAGCAGCTTATCAACCGGGACAGACTATGGCTACACCTTC. V usage is TRBV7-9 and J usage is TRBJ1-2; 7 bases align to TRBD1. The CDR3 totals 15 residues. Germline loops: CDR1 SEHNR, CDR2 FQNEAQ (reference sequence). The V gene end was trimmed by 2 bases and the J gene end by 3 bases; junction bases not matched to a gene: 6.

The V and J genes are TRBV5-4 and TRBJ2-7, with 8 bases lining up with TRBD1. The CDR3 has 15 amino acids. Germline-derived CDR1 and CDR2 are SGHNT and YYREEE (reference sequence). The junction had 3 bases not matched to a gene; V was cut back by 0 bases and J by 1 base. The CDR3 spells CASSLGGDRSYEQYF. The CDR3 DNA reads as TGTGCCAGCAGCTTGGGGGGGGACAGGTCCTACGAGCAGTACTTC.

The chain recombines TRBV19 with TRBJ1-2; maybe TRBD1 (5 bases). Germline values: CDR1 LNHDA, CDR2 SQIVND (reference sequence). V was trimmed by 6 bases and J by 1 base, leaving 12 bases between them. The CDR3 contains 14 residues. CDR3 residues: CASSQGSINYGYTF. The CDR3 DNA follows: TGTGCCAGTAGCCAGGGATCTATTAACTATGGCTACACCTTC.

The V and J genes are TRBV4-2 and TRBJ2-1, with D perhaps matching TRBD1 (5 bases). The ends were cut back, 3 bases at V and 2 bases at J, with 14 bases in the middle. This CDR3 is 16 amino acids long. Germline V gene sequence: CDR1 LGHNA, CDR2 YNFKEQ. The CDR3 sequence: CASSQLGQQTYNEQFF. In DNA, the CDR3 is TGTGCCAGCAGCCAGCTGGGGCAGCAGACCTACAATGAGCAGTTCTTC.